This is a list of T cell receptor beta chains from one sample in a study of technical replicates of blood from a few donors. Method: immunoSEQ multiplex PCR; TCRdb's copy keeps in-frame clones and lacks some. The table shows some 62,000 clones, with 70% to 90% occurring only once. Sequencing was carried out using PBMCs. All receptors come from a human donor in good health. Some clones in this sample may be carry-over from other donors' samples. Both conserved end residues are part of each CDR3. A D gene is named only where the DNA matches it firmly. Clone size is shown for a subset of rows, as once, few, many or a class of expanded clone.

clone size	D gene	J gene	V gene	CDR3 protein	CDR3 DNA
NA	NA	TRBJ2-2	TRBV15	CATSEQERPGELFF	TGTGCCACCAGCGAACAGGAGCGTCCCGGGGAGCTGTTTTTT
once	TRBD1	TRBJ2-1	TRBV5-6	CASSWDRDAYNEQFF	TGTGCCAGCAGCTGGGACAGGGACGCCTACAATGAGCAGTTCTTC
NA	TRBD2	TRBJ2-5	TRBV6-1	CASRNSGSRETQYF	TGTGCCAGCAGGAATAGCGGGAGTCGGGAGACCCAGTACTTC
NA	NA	TRBJ2-4	TRBV4-2	CASSQDMGRGVQNIQYF	TGTGCCAGCAGCCAAGATATGGGGCGGGGCGTCCAAAACATTCAGTACTTC
NA	NA	TRBJ2-7	TRBV19	CASSAYRNEQYF	TGTGCCAGTAGTGCTTACAGAAACGAGCAGTACTTC
NA	NA	TRBJ1-2	TRBV6-1	CASRRPRDGYTF	TGTGCCAGCCGAAGGCCGAGGGATGGCTACACCTTC
NA	TRBD2	TRBJ2-1	TRBV19	CASSIAGTSGTNEQFF	TGTGCCAGTAGTATAGCTGGGACTAGCGGGACGAATGAGCAGTTCTTC
NA	NA	TRBJ1-5	TRBV4-3	CASSQEENQPQHF	TGCGCCAGCAGCCAAGAGGAGAATCAGCCCCAGCATTTT
NA	NA	TRBJ2-7	TRBV2	CASSEVPGREQYF	TGTGCCAGCAGTGAAGTTCCGGGGAGGGAGCAGTACTTC
NA	TRBD2	TRBJ2-7	TRBV7-2	CASSSSGGSSYEQYF	TGTGCCAGCAGCTCCAGCGGGGGGAGCTCCTACGAGCAGTACTTC
NA	TRBD2	TRBJ2-3	TRBV5-1	CASSELAGATGHTQYF	TGCGCCAGCAGTGAACTAGCGGGGGCCACGGGACATACGCAGTATTTT
few	TRBD2	TRBJ2-7	TRBV4-3	CASSQGILWRELPSYEQYF	TGCGCCAGCAGCCAAGGAATCCTCTGGCGGGAGCTTCCCTCCTACGAGCAGTACTTC
NA	NA	TRBJ2-7	TRBV6-4	CASGPREVYEQYF	TGTGCCAGCGGTCCTAGGGAGGTCTACGAGCAGTACTTC
NA	NA	TRBJ1-5	TRBV6-6	CASSYSQGDQPQHF	TGTGCCAGCAGTTACTCACAGGGTGATCAGCCCCAGCATTTT
NA	TRBD1	TRBJ2-7	TRBV6-6	CASSYSGTGMYEQYF	TGTGCCAGCAGTTACTCCGGGACAGGGATGTACGAGCAGTACTTC
NA	TRBD2	TRBJ2-1	TRBV4-1	CASSQGVGRSGGAGEQFF	TGCGCCAGCAGCCAGGGCGTGGGTAGGAGCGGGGGGGCCGGTGAGCAGTTCTTC
NA	NA	TRBJ2-4	TRBV9	CASSDTSIGIQYF	TGTGCCAGCAGCGATACTAGTATCGGCATTCAGTACTTC
NA	NA	TRBJ1-1	TRBV5-4	CASSLAGMNTEAFF	TGTGCCAGCAGCTTAGCAGGGATGAACACTGAAGCTTTCTTT
NA	TRBD1	TRBJ2-2	TRBV7-7	CASSPGTGYTGELFF	TGTGCCAGCAGCCCCGGGACAGGGTACACCGGGGAGCTGTTTTTT
NA	TRBD1	TRBJ1-1	TRBV6-5	CASRINRGQAEAFF	TGTGCCAGCAGAATAAACAGGGGGCAGGCTGAAGCTTTCTTT
once	TRBD2	TRBJ2-5	TRBV29-1	CSVDQAGGSIETQYF	TGCAGCGTTGACCAAGCGGGGGGGTCTATAGAGACCCAGTACTTC
NA	TRBD2	TRBJ2-6	TRBV5-1	CASTHPGRGIGANVLTF	TGCGCCAGCACCCACCCCGGGAGGGGTATAGGGGCCAACGTCCTGACTTTC
NA	TRBD1	TRBJ2-1	TRBV6-1	CASTGQGRYNEQFF	TGTGCCAGCACTGGACAGGGACGGTACAATGAGCAGTTCTTC
NA	TRBD2	TRBJ2-5	TRBV7-2	CASSLEGGRPRTQYF	TGTGCCAGCAGCTTAGAGGGCGGGAGGCCGCGGACCCAGTACTTC
medium-sized	TRBD2	TRBJ2-1	TRBV27	CASSQGRKVAGYNEQFF	TGTGCCAGCAGCCAAGGGAGGAAGGTAGCGGGCTACAATGAGCAGTTCTTC
once	NA	TRBJ1-6	TRBV27	CASSLSGGLSPLHF	TGTGCCAGCAGTCTCTCAGGAGGGCTCTCACCCCTCCACTTT
NA	NA	TRBJ2-4	TRBV20-1	CSASGGNIQYF	TGCAGTGCTAGCGGGGGAAACATTCAGTACTTC
NA	TRBD1	TRBJ2-4	TRBV6-1	CASSAGQGKNIQYF	TGTGCCAGCAGTGCGGGACAGGGTAAAAACATTCAGTACTTC
NA	TRBD2	TRBJ2-1	TRBV2	CASRLAGYNEQFF	TGTGCCAGCAGATTAGCGGGATACAATGAGCAGTTCTTC
NA	NA	TRBJ1-6	TRBV7-3	CASSELTGSPLHF	TGTGCCAGCAGCGAACTGACTGGTTCACCCCTCCACTTT
NA	TRBD2	TRBJ2-2	TRBV11-2	CASSPLWSGGTGELFF	TGTGCCAGCAGCCCCCTGTGGAGCGGGGGCACCGGGGAGCTGTTTTTT
NA	NA	TRBJ1-2	TRBV27	CASSRTFTGQHYGYTF	TGTGCCAGCAGTCGAACTTTCACAGGTCAGCATTATGGCTACACCTTC
NA	TRBD2	TRBJ2-3	TRBV5-1	CASNRAGFTDTQYF	TGCGCCAGCAACCGAGCGGGGTTCACAGATACGCAGTATTTT
NA	NA	TRBJ1-1	TRBV2	CASSDDTEAFF	TGTGCCAGCAGTGACGACACTGAAGCTTTCTTT
NA	NA	TRBJ1-2	TRBV10-3	CAISESARQSQKYGYTF	TGTGCCATCAGTGAGTCGGCCCGCCAGTCCCAAAAGTATGGCTACACCTTC
once	TRBD2	TRBJ2-7	TRBV5-1	CASSLVGTSGSYEQYF	TGCGCCAGCAGCTTGGTGGGGACTAGCGGGAGCTACGAGCAGTACTTC
NA	NA	TRBJ2-2	TRBV7-3	CASSLSGTGNTGELFF	TGTGCCAGCAGCTTAAGCGGGACCGGAAACACCGGGGAGCTGTTTTTT
once	NA	TRBJ2-2	TRBV4-2	CASSQASENTGELFF	TGTGCCAGCAGCCAAGCTAGCGAGAACACCGGGGAGCTGTTTTTT
NA	TRBD2	TRBJ2-3	TRBV5-1	CASSTGLAGSTDTQYF	TGCGCCAGCAGCACAGGACTAGCGGGTAGCACAGATACGCAGTATTTT
NA	TRBD1	TRBJ2-7	TRBV5-6	CASTLLGQGYEQYF	TGTGCCAGCACCCTATTGGGACAGGGCTACGAGCAGTACTTC
NA	NA	TRBJ2-3	TRBV9	CASSVGASATDTQYF	TGTGCCAGCAGCGTAGGGGCTAGCGCTACAGATACGCAGTATTTT
NA	NA	TRBJ1-3	TRBV5-4	CASSPGGLGNTIYF	TGTGCCAGCAGCCCCGGGGGTTTAGGAAACACCATATATTTT
NA	TRBD1	TRBJ2-3	TRBV2	CASSSTGGTDTQYF	TGTGCCAGCAGTTCGACAGGGGGCACAGATACGCAGTATTTT
NA	TRBD2	TRBJ2-7	TRBV7-3	CASSFSGAGGSYEQYF	TGTGCCAGCAGCTTCAGCGGAGCGGGGGGCTCCTACGAGCAGTACTTC
NA	TRBD2	TRBJ2-3	TRBV5-4	CASSPGGGTDTQYF	TGTGCCAGCAGCCCCGGGGGGGGCACAGATACGCAGTATTTT
once	NA	TRBJ1-5	TRBV7-9	CASSLGEFQPQHF	TGTGCCAGCAGCTTAGGGGAGTTTCAGCCCCAGCATTTT
NA	NA	TRBJ1-2	TRBV19	CASSPGTNYGYTF	TGTGCCAGTAGTCCAGGGACAAACTATGGCTACACCTTC
once	TRBD1	TRBJ2-7	TRBV7-9	CASSPTGTGGYEQYF	TGTGCCAGCAGCCCGACCGGGACAGGGGGGTACGAGCAGTACTTC
NA	TRBD1	TRBJ1-1	TRBV2	CASGDRENTEAFF	TGTGCCAGCGGGGACAGGGAAAACACTGAAGCTTTCTTT
NA	TRBD2	TRBJ2-1	TRBV7-8	CASSLRNSGGADSNEQFF	TGTGCCAGCAGCCTACGAAATAGCGGGGGGGCGGATTCGAATGAGCAGTTCTTC